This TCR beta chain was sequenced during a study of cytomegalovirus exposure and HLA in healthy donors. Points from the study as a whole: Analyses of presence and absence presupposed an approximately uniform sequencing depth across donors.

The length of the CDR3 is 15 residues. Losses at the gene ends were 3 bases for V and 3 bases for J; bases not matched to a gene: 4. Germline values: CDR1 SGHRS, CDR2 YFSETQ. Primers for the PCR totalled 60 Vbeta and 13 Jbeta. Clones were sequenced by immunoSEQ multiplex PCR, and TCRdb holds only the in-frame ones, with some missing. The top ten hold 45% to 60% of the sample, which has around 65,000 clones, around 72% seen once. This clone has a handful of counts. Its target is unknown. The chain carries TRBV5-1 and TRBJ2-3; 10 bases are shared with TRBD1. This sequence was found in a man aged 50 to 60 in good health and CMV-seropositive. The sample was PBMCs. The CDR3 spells CASSSGQGVTDTQYF. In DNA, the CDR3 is TGCGCCAGCAGCTCAGGACAGGGGGTTACAGATACGCAGTATTTT.